These 9 T cell receptor beta chains share one sample of origin, sequenced in a study of shared clonotypes between healthy human individuals (dated by TCRdb to about 2020). Library generation was performed with the immunoSEQ multiplex PCR assay. The source is immuneACCESS, and TCRdb retained only in-frame sequences with V and J called. Part of the clones is not carried over; for the studies checked, unresolved V genes explain less than half of this, and the remainder is unexplained. This sample is represented by approximately 2.5 million clones; around nine tenths of them were singletons. Together, the top ten hold roughly 0.14% of the sample. The sequenced sample consisted of naive CD4+ T cells sorted from blood. In the paper's terms, the cell subset or site label means: CD45RA+ positively selected. Source of these receptors: a man younger than 35 in good health.

The CDR3 loop is CASSLTGTGGNQPQHF. The CDR3 bases are TGTGCCAGCAGCCTCACCGGGACAGGGGGGAATCAGCCCCAGCATTTT. This chain joins TRBV7-2 and TRBJ1-5; TRBD1 aligns across 11 bases. Trimming at V came to 5 bases and at J to 4 bases, leaving 7 bases not matched to a gene. This CDR3 has 16 amino acids. Germline CDR1 reads SGHTA; CDR2 reads FQGNSA.

The rearrangement uses TRBV5-6 and TRBJ2-7; perhaps D is TRBD1 or TRBD2 (7 bases each). V was trimmed by 3 bases and J by 5 bases, leaving 12 bases between them. The CDR3 is made up of 13 amino acids. CDR1 and CDR2 (germline): SGHDT, YYEEEE. As DNA, the CDR3 is TGTGCCAGCAGCTGGGGGGGACAGAACGAGCAGTACTTC. Encoded protein: CASSWGGQNEQYF.

This chain connects TRBV11-2 to TRBJ2-3, with 14 bases lining up with TRBD2. Unmatched junction bases numbered 8, after V lost 1 base and J lost 5 bases. The germline CDR1 and CDR2 sequences are SGHAT and FQNNGV. This CDR3 comprises 18 residues. CDR3 sequence reads: CASSLGVTSGGAVDTQYF. In DNA, the CDR3 is TGTGCCAGCAGCTTAGGGGTGACTAGCGGGGGGGCGGTAGATACGCAGTATTTT.

The V gene is TRBV19, the J gene TRBJ2-2; no firm D call. V gave up 6 bases and J gave up 1 base, with 6 bases separating them. Germline CDR1 LNHDA, CDR2 SQIVND (reference sequence). The CDR3 is made up of 13 amino acids. The CDR3 spells CASRHRNTGELFF. In DNA form, the CDR3 reads TGTGCCAGTAGACACAGGAACACCGGGGAGCTGTTTTTT. Together with reference TRBV19 and TRBJ2-2, the CDR3 gives the full variable domain: DGGITQSPKYLFRKEGQNVTLSCEQNLNHDAMYWYRQDPGQGLRLIYYSQIVNDFQKGDIAEGYSVSREKKESFPLTVTSAQKNPTAFYLCASRHRNTGELFFGEGSRLTVL.

The rearrangement links TRBV19 to TRBJ1-4; unclear D gene. Germline V gives CDR1 LNHDA, CDR2 SQIVND (reference sequence). The CDR3 runs to 11 residues. V gave up 4 bases and J gave up 6 bases, with 3 bases separating them. DNA for the CDR3: TGTGCCAGTAGTACATATGAAAAACTGTTTTTT. Translating gives CASSTYEKLFF.

This chain links TRBV6-6 with TRBJ2-5; 8 bases map to TRBD2. The J call is in doubt because the DNA end fits TRBJ2-7 better. This CDR3 region has 15 residues. CDR1 MNHNY and CDR2 SVGAGI come from the germline V gene (reference sequence). The CDR3 spells CASSYSGLGPYEQYF. CDR3 DNA sequence: TGTGCCAGCAGTTACTCGGGACTAGGGCCCTACGAGCAGTACTTC.

The V and J genes are TRBV11-2 and TRBJ2-7; 7 bases map to TRBD2. Germline V CDR1 and CDR2: SGHAT, FQNNGV. The junction had 10 bases not matched to a gene; V was cut back by 1 base and J by 7 bases. The CDR3 covers 15 residues. The CDR3 sequence: CASSLVEGGLGEQYF. The CDR3 DNA sequence: TGTGCCAGCAGCTTAGTGGAGGGAGGGTTGGGGGAGCAGTACTTC.

This clone is a singleton in its sample. J is TRBJ1-1 and V is TRBV6-5; no definite D call. The V end lost 0 bases, the J end lost 10 bases, and 6 bases lay between the germline ends. This CDR3 is built from 11 residues. Germline CDR1 and CDR2: MNHEY and SVGAGI. CDR3 DNA sequence: TGTGCCAGCAGTTACTCGGGTGCAGCTTTCTTT. Protein sequence: CASSYSGAAFF.

For this clone: One junction end does not reproduce the germline sequence, and a read error may be involved. This sequence joins TRBV28 and TRBJ1-1; D unresolved. Germline values: CDR1 MDHEN, CDR2 SYDVKM. The CDR3 sequence is 14 residues long. DNA for the CDR3: TGTGTCAGCAAGCGGGGTTCTAAGAACACTGAAGCTTTCTTT. This sequence encodes CVSKRGSKNTEAFF.